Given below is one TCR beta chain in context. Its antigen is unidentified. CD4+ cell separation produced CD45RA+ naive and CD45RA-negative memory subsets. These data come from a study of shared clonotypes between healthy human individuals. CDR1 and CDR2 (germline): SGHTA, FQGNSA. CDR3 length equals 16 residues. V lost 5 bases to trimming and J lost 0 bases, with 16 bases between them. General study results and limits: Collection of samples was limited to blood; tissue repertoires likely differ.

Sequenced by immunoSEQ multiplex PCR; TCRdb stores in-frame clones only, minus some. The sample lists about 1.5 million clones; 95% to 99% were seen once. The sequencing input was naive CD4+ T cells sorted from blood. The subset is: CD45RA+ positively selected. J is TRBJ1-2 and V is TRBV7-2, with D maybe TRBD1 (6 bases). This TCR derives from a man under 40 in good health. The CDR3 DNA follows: TGTGCCAGCAGCCTATATTGGGGGGCTTCTAACTATGGCTACACCTTC. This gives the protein CASSLYWGASNYGYTF.